The present T cell receptor beta chain was sequenced within a study of blood T cells in healthy people across ages. The CDR3 runs 16 residues. Germline V lookup: CDR1 MNHNS, CDR2 SASEGT. Deletions cut 3 bases from V and 0 bases from J, with 9 bases between. Together with a sample-barcoded 5' primer, a J-beta primer mix was included in a second PCR lasting about 7 to 12 cycles. From the 5' RACE reads, TCRdb called clonotypes with MiXCR, one entry per CDR3 protein. The sample lists 600,000 to 900,000 distinct CDR3 sequences, about a quarter occurring once. At least 6 million PBMCs were isolated per sample. This clonotype occurred a few times. This same sample was also part of a study on T cells of mothers and their children. Per that study: The donors comprised about six children and their three healthy Caucasian mothers.

The TCR originated in a boy aged 5-17 years in good health. Specimen: blood. The chain employs TRBV6-1 and TRBJ2-6; no firm D call. The chain's CDR3 is CASSDQHLSGANVLTF. In DNA, the CDR3 is TGTGCCAGCAGTGATCAACACCTCTCTGGGGCCAACGTCCTGACTTTC.